The clone carrying this T cell receptor beta chain was seen a few times. What it recognizes is unknown. A second 7 to 11 cycle PCR used barcoded and J-beta primers. Each TCR beta cDNA got a 12-nucleotide random molecular identifier. TCRdb re-called the 5' RACE reads through MiXCR, storing one row per CDR3 protein. This sample yields 1.5 million to 2 million distinct CDR3 sequences, of which about 50% are seen a single time; approximately 2% belongs to the top ten. This sample is part of a study of blood T cells in healthy people across ages. General study results and limits: Getting older went along with TCR beta diversity per million T cells dropping roughly linearly. Donors of long life had a larger count of naive CD4+ cells and greater diversity than aged donors.

The CDR3 has 16 amino acids. With 2 bases removed from V and 3 bases from J, the gap between germline ends came to 16 bases. The V gene's germline CDR1 is SGHAT and CDR2 FQNNGV. The sequence derives from a woman in her thirties or forties in good health. V usage is TRBV11-2 and J usage is TRBJ1-1; no definite D call. The sample taken for sequencing was blood. The CDR3 loop is CASSLRQGMGYTEAFF. The CDR3 DNA reads as TGTGCCAGCAGCTTACGCCAAGGGATGGGGTACACTGAAGCTTTCTTT.